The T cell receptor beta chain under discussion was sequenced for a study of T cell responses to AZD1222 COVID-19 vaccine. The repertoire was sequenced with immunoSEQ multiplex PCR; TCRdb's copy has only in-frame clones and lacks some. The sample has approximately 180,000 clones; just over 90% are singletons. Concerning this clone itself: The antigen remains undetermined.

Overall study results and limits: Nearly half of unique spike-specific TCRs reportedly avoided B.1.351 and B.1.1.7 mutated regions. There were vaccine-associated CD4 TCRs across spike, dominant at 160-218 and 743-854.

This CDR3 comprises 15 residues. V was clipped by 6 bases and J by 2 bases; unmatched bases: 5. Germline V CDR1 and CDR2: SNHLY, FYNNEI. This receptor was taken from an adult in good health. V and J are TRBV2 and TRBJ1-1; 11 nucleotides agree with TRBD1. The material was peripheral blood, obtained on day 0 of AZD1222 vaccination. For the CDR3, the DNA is TGTGCCAGCAGGGACAGGGGGCTCGATAACACTGAAGCTTTCTTT. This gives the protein CASRDRGLDNTEAFF.